The 20 T cell receptor beta chains presented below share a single source sample, sequenced in a study of shared clonotypes between healthy human individuals. Data came from immunoSEQ multiplex PCR; TCRdb stores just in-frame clones and leaves some out. Of roughly 1,000,000 clones listed, approximately 80% are singletons. The sequencing sample was made of memory CD4+ T cells from PBMCs. Specified subset: CD45RA-negative fraction. These receptors all come from a man between 18 and 35 years old in good health. Some clones in this sample may be carry-over from other donors' samples.

This clone has only a few counts. The CDR3 bases are TGTGCCAGCAGCCTGGGACTAGCGGGAGCTCACGAGCAGTACTTC. Protein sequence: CASSLGLAGAHEQYF. This sequence joins TRBV11-1 and TRBJ2-7, with TRBD2 matching 14 bases. Germline V gene lookup returns CDR1 SGHAT and CDR2 FQDESV (reference sequence). This CDR3 is built from 15 residues. Germline trimming cut 5 bases from V and 5 bases from J; bases unmatched to any gene: 5.

The V gene is TRBV7-9, the J gene TRBJ2-2; D is possibly TRBD1 (5 bases). Germline V gives CDR1 SEHNR, CDR2 FQNEAQ (reference sequence). The V gene lost 5 bases and the J gene lost 0 bases, with 19 bases spanning the gap. This CDR3 contains 18 residues. In DNA, the CDR3 is TGTGCCAGCAGCCGAATGACAGCTGCCTTTCCGAACACCGGGGAGCTGTTTTTT. Amino acids: CASSRMTAAFPNTGELFF.

Concerning this clone: The same CDR3 can be traced to other DNA sequences in this sample. V gene TRBV14 combines with J gene TRBJ2-3; D not certain. Trimming cost V 1 base and J 4 bases, with 3 bases left between them. CDR1 and CDR2 (germline): SGHDN, FVKESK. This CDR3 region has 12 residues. In DNA, the CDR3 is TGTGCCAGCAGCCAAGTCCCAGATACGCAGTATTTT. Its translation is CASSQVPDTQYF.

CDR3 in DNA: TGTGCCAGCAGCGTCGGGTCGCGGTCTAGCACAGATACGCAGTATTTT. It specifies CASSVGSRSSTDTQYF. The chain recombines TRBV9 with TRBJ2-3, with unresolved D. Looked up from germline, CDR1 is SGDLS and CDR2 is YYNGEE. Trimming left V 2 bases short and J 0 bases short, with 13 bases between. The CDR3 is 16 amino acids. The full variable domain, in which reference TRBV9 and TRBJ2-3 provide the parts outside the CDR3, is DSGVTQTPKHLITATGQRVTLRCSPRSGDLSVYWYQQSLDQGLQFLIQYYNGEERAKGNILERFSAQQFPDLHSELNLSSLELGDSALYFCASSVGSRSSTDTQYFGPGTRLTVL.

CDR3 protein: CSAGQGARTGELFF. The CDR3 nucleotides read TGCAGCGCCGGACAGGGGGCCAGAACCGGGGAGCTGTTTTTT. V gene TRBV29-1 combines with J gene TRBJ2-2; 11 nucleotides match TRBD1. Germline V gene data show CDR1 as SQVTM and CDR2 as ANQGSEA. Unmatched junction bases numbered 6, after V lost 7 bases and J lost 5 bases. The CDR3 loop spans 14 amino acids.

This rearrangement joins TRBV9 to TRBJ2-1; unclear D gene. The CDR3 contains 15 residues. Per the germline V gene, CDR1 is SGDLS and CDR2 is YYNGEE. V lost 3 bases and J 4 bases, leaving 14 bases between the germline ends. The CDR3 loop reads CASSAHTNTYNEQFF. For the CDR3, the DNA is TGTGCCAGCAGCGCTCACACTAACACTTACAATGAGCAGTTCTTC.

The V call is TRBV6-1, the J call TRBJ2-5; tentative D call: TRBD1 (5 bases). Germline V gene lookup returns CDR1 MNHNS and CDR2 SASEGT. CDR3 length: 13 amino acids. V was clipped by 6 bases and J by 5 bases, with 13 bases between them. In DNA form, the CDR3 reads TGTGCCAGCAGGACAGTCGCCCGGGAGACCCAGTACTTC. Its translation: CASRTVARETQYF.

The chain is built from TRBV11-2 and TRBJ2-3, with D maybe TRBD1 (6 bases). V was cut by 5 bases and J by 0 bases, with 12 bases left in between. The length of the CDR3 is 15 residues. CDR1 is SGHAT, CDR2 FQNNGV, per germline. The CDR3: CASSLGQFSTDTQYF. Written as DNA, the CDR3 is TGTGCCAGCAGCCTTGGACAGTTCAGCACAGATACGCAGTATTTT.

V is TRBV11-2 and J is TRBJ1-5, with D maybe TRBD1 (5 bases). Germline V gene data show CDR1 as SGHAT and CDR2 as FQNNGV. The CDR3 spans 15 residues. The V end was cut by 0 bases, the J end by 7 bases, with 13 bases between. The CDR3 reads CASSLDTWEGQPQHF. In DNA form, the CDR3 reads TGTGCCAGCAGCTTAGATACATGGGAGGGGCAGCCCCAGCATTTT.

A few counts support this clone. The rearrangement uses TRBV5-3 and TRBJ1-4; possibly TRBD1 for D (6 bases). TRBV5-3 is filed as an ORF, its function uncertain. V gave up 4 bases and J gave up 4 bases, with 11 bases separating them. This CDR3 has 14 residues. The CDR3 DNA reads TGTGCCAGAAGCCCGGACAGACTTAATGAAAAACTGTTTTTT. Protein: CARSPDRLNEKLFF.

The chain is built from TRBV5-5 and TRBJ2-7; D gene unclear. The CDR3 length is 13 residues. The V and J ends lost 4 bases and 10 bases respectively, with 18 bases between them. Germline V gene data show CDR1 as SGHKS and CDR2 as YYEKEE (reference sequence). CDR3 bases: TGTGCCAGCAGCCCGCTTTCCGACTCCCGCCAGTACTTC. This sequence encodes CASSPLSDSRQYF.

The chain is built from TRBV6-5 and TRBJ1-2; TRBD1 might be the D (5 bases). Germline CDR1 and CDR2: MNHEY and SVGAGI. The CDR3 loop spans 14 amino acids. V lost 6 bases and J lost 4, with 15 bases in between. This CDR3 is CASSPRVAGYGYTF. In DNA, the CDR3 is TGTGCCAGCAGCCCCAGGGTTGCGGGCTATGGCTACACCTTC.

V gene TRBV28 combines with J gene TRBJ1-2, with 8 bases lining up with TRBD1. V shed 6 bases, J shed 1 base, and the junction held 10 bases outside the gene matches. The germline V gene encodes CDR1 MDHEN and CDR2 SYDVKM. The CDR3 spans 16 residues. The CDR3 nucleotides read TGTGCCAGCAGGGCCAGGGGGACAGGTCGTAACTATGGCTACACCTTC. It specifies CASRARGTGRNYGYTF.

The chain has TRBV11-1 and TRBJ2-5; TRBD2 agrees at 7 bases. The CDR3 is 15 amino acids. Germline assignment: CDR1 SGHAT and CDR2 FQDESV (reference sequence). With V trimmed by 5 bases and J by 4 bases, 10 bases remained unmatched. The CDR3 nucleotides are TGTGCCAGCAGCCGCGGCGGGAGTTATTCAGAGACCCAGTACTTC. It encodes CASSRGGSYSETQYF.

Worth noting for this clone: This specimen includes other DNA sequences encoding the same CDR3. The rearrangement links TRBV6-5 to TRBJ1-1; D not certain. CDR3 length equals 15 residues. Trimming took 0 bases from V and 0 from J, leaving 8 bases between them. Germline CDR1 and CDR2: MNHEY and SVGAGI. The CDR3 here is CASSYSGGMNTEAFF. CDR3 coding DNA: TGTGCCAGCAGTTACTCAGGAGGGATGAACACTGAAGCTTTCTTT.

This chain links TRBV11-2 with TRBJ2-7, with D perhaps matching TRBD1 (6 bases). V was pared by 5 bases and J by 3 bases, with 14 bases between. CDR1 SGHAT and CDR2 FQNNGV come from the germline V gene. The CDR3 length is 14 residues. The CDR3 here is CASSPRQVFYEQYF. CDR3 sequence (DNA): TGTGCCAGCAGCCCCCGACAGGTTTTCTACGAGCAGTACTTC.

The chain recombines TRBV7-8 with TRBJ1-4; no firm D call. The ends were cut back, 4 bases at V and 4 bases at J, with 7 bases in the middle. The CDR3 has 13 residues. The germline gives CDR1 SGHVS, CDR2 FQNEAQ. CDR3 sequence (DNA): TGTGCCAGCAGCTGGGAGTTTAATGAAAAACTGTTTTTT. It yields the protein CASSWEFNEKLFF.

This chain connects TRBV6-1 to TRBJ1-2; D unresolved. V lost 1 base, J lost 4 bases, and 13 bases lay in between. CDR1 and CDR2 from the germline V gene are MNHNS and SASEGT. The CDR3 is 15 amino acids. The CDR3 protein is CASSEGVDGVYGYTF. In nucleotides, the CDR3 is TGTGCCAGCAGTGAAGGAGTCGATGGAGTCTATGGCTACACCTTC.

The chain's CDR3 is CASSVGTTNEQFF. The CDR3 coding sequence is TGTGCCAGCAGCGTCGGGACTACCAATGAGCAGTTCTTC. V and J are TRBV9 and TRBJ2-1, with 7 positions matching TRBD2. The V and J ends lost 2 bases and 6 bases, in that order; junction bases with no gene match: 2. Germline V gene data show CDR1 as SGDLS and CDR2 as YYNGEE. The CDR3 loop spans 13 amino acids.

This chain connects TRBV28 to TRBJ2-3, with 7 bases lining up with TRBD2. Germline CDR1 and CDR2: MDHEN and SYDVKM. The CDR3 spans 16 residues. J was trimmed by 10 bases and V by 2 bases; bases with no gene match: 15. Here the CDR3 DNA reads TGTGCCAGCAGTTTAGGTGTTGGGAGGGCTTTCCTTGCGCAGTATTTT. Residues: CASSLGVGRAFLAQYF.